These 21 T cell receptor beta chains originate from one sample sequenced in a study of blood T cell repertoires in COVID-19. Only in-frame clones appear in the TCRdb table, and some are missing; sequencing was by immunoSEQ multiplex PCR. Of under 85,000 clones listed, roughly 80% are singletons. Specimen: peripheral blood. The receptors originated from a man aged 30-40 years with COVID-19, enrolled during active disease.

The chain has TRBV12-3 or TRBV12-4 and TRBJ2-7; a possible D gene is TRBD1 (6 bases). V was trimmed by 1 base and J by 6 bases, leaving 7 bases between them. The CDR3 runs 12 residues. The CDR3 spells CASSLGGREQYF. In nucleotides, the CDR3 is TGTGCCAGCAGTTTAGGGGGGCGCGAGCAGTACTTC.

The chain combines TRBV5-4 with TRBJ2-1; 7 bases match TRBD2. Trimming took 4 bases from V and 12 from J; bases not matched to a gene: 7. The germline V gene encodes CDR1 SGHNT and CDR2 YYREEE (reference sequence). CDR3 length: 12 residues. CDR3 nucleotides: TGTGCCAGCAGCCGGACTAGGGGAGGGCAGTTCTTC. Translating it yields CASSRTRGGQFF.

This chain uses TRBV30 with TRBJ1-1; TRBD1 matches 10 bases. V shed 1 base and J 11 bases; nucleotides not matched to a gene: 13. Germline V gene sequence: CDR1 GTSNPN, CDR2 SVGIG (reference sequence). The CDR3 covers 15 residues. CDR3 residues: CAWSEYRTGGMKAFF. The CDR3, as DNA: TGTGCCTGGAGTGAATATAGGACAGGGGGAATGAAGGCTTTCTTT.

The chain has TRBV28 and TRBJ2-2, with TRBD1 matching 7 bases. The CDR3 has 14 amino acids. Germline V gene sequence: CDR1 MDHEN, CDR2 SYDVKM. Trimming removed 7 bases from V and 6 bases from J; junction bases left unmatched: 8. The CDR3 reads CASMGQGVPGELFF. CDR3 bases: TGTGCCAGCATGGGTCAGGGGGTTCCCGGGGAGCTGTTTTTT.

The chain joins TRBV24-1 to TRBJ2-3; 13 bases match TRBD2. The CDR3 contains 17 residues. Germline V gene sequence: CDR1 KGHDR, CDR2 SFDVKD. Trimming took 4 bases from V and 2 from J; bases not matched to a gene: 5. The CDR3 protein is CATSDGTSGILTDTQYF. The CDR3, as DNA: TGTGCCACCAGTGACGGGACTAGCGGGATACTCACAGATACGCAGTATTTT.

J is TRBJ2-7 and V is TRBV28, with 8 bases identical to TRBD2. Germline trimming cut 7 bases from V and 4 bases from J; bases unmatched to any gene: 12. The CDR3 runs to 15 residues. Germline V gene data show CDR1 as MDHEN and CDR2 as SYDVKM. The CDR3 region has the DNA TGTGCCAGCACCACTACGGGGGCGGGGGGATACGAGCAGTACTTC. This codes for CASTTTGAGGYEQYF.

The V gene is TRBV5-4, the J gene TRBJ2-1; possibly TRBD2 for D (5 bases). Germline CDR1 is SGHNT and CDR2 is YYREEE (reference sequence). The CDR3 has 14 residues. V lost 3 bases and J 7 bases, leaving 14 bases between the germline ends. The CDR3 DNA reads TGTGCCAGCAGCTCCAGAGGGCTCGGGAATGAGCAGTTCTTC. This codes for CASSSRGLGNEQFF. Full variable domain (outside the CDR3, taken from reference TRBV5-4 and TRBJ2-1): ETGVTQSPTHLIKTRGQQVTLRCSSQSGHNTVSWYQQALGQGPQFIFQYYREEENGRGNFPPRFSGLQFPNYSSELNVNALELDDSALYLCASSSRGLGNEQFFGPGTRLTVL.

This rearrangement joins TRBV11-2 to TRBJ2-7, with 7 bases aligning to TRBD2. V gave up 6 bases and J gave up 3 bases; unmatched junction bases: 5. CDR3 length equals 13 residues. Germline CDR1 SGHAT, CDR2 FQNNGV. CDR3 loop: CASSSGGLYEQYF. DNA of the CDR3: TGTGCCAGCAGTTCGGGGGGTCTCTACGAGCAGTACTTC. The complete variable domain, with remaining parts taken from reference TRBV11-2 and TRBJ2-7, reads EAGVAQSPRYKIIEKRQSVAFWCNPISGHATLYWYQQILGQGPKLLIQFQNNGVVDDSQLPKDRFSAERLKGVDSTLKIQPAKLEDSAVYLCASSSGGLYEQYFGPGTRLTVT.

In this sample, this clone turned up a few times. The rearrangement uses TRBV6-5 and TRBJ1-5; 11 nucleotides align to TRBD1. Trimming took 0 bases from V and 7 from J; bases not matched to a gene: 2. There are 15 residues in the CDR3. Germline loops: CDR1 MNHEY, CDR2 SVGAGI. CDR3 sequence reads: CASSYSGTGGQPQHF. CDR3 bases: TGTGCCAGCAGTTACTCGGGGACAGGGGGACAGCCCCAGCATTTT.

The chain couples TRBV25-1 to TRBJ1-1, with 9 bases fitting TRBD1. Germline-derived CDR1 and CDR2 are MGHDK and SYGVNS. The V segment lost 6 bases and the J segment 5 bases; nucleotides outside the gene matches: 7. CDR3 length: 14 amino acids. CDR3 region: CASRNRGLITEAFF. The CDR3 DNA reads TGTGCCAGCAGGAACAGGGGGCTGATTACTGAAGCTTTCTTT.

The V and J genes are TRBV3-1 (or the pseudogene TRBV3-2) and TRBJ1-2; D is perhaps TRBD1 (5 bases). There are 13 residues in the CDR3. CDR1 LGHDT and CDR2 YNNKEL come from the germline V gene (reference sequence). Trimming shortened V by 0 bases and J by 8 bases, and 10 bases separated the two germline ends. The CDR3 protein is CASSQDAGYGYTF. DNA for the CDR3: TGTGCCAGCAGCCAAGATGCAGGGTACGGCTACACCTTC.

This chain links TRBV19 with TRBJ1-2; 9 positions match TRBD1. With 7 bases clipped from V and 4 bases from J, the junction kept 10 bases outside the gene matches. Per germline, CDR1 LNHDA and CDR2 SQIVND (reference sequence). CDR3 size: 15 residues. The CDR3 protein is CASKGTGTGSYGYTF. The CDR3 DNA reads TGTGCCAGTAAGGGGACAGGGACGGGAAGCTATGGCTACACCTTC. Filled out from reference TRBV19 and TRBJ1-2, the complete variable domain reads DGGITQSPKYLFRKEGQNVTLSCEQNLNHDAMYWYRQDPGQGLRLIYYSQIVNDFQKGDIAEGYSVSREKKESFPLTVTSAQKNPTAFYLCASKGTGTGSYGYTFGSGTRLTVV.

This sequence joins TRBV29-1 and TRBJ1-1; D gene ambiguous. The CDR3 has 13 residues. Trimming stripped 6 bases from V and 2 bases from J, with 13 bases between. CDR1 SQVTM and CDR2 ANQGSEA come from the germline V gene. The chain's CDR3 is CSVLAGRNTEAFF. The DNA for the CDR3 is TGCAGCGTCCTCGCAGGTCGAAACACTGAAGCTTTCTTT.

CDR3 bases: TGTGCCAGCAGCCAAGTGGGGGGTGATACGCAGTATTTT. It codes for CASSQVGGDTQYF. The chain recombines TRBV14 with TRBJ2-3, with D possibly TRBD2 on 6 matching bases. The CDR3 is 13 residues long. The V end was cut by 1 base, the J end by 6 bases, with 8 bases between. Germline CDR1 and CDR2: SGHDN and FVKESK.

The CDR3: CASSPGYEAFF. The DNA for the CDR3 is TGTGCCAGCAGCCCCGGGTACGAAGCTTTCTTT. This chain links TRBV28 with TRBJ1-1; D gene ambiguous. The CDR3 consists of 11 residues. The germline gives CDR1 MDHEN, CDR2 SYDVKM. V lost 6 bases, J lost 8 bases, and 10 bases lay in between.

In this sample, this clone turned up a few times. The CDR3 sequence: CASSHRQGTSNQPQHF. CDR3 nucleotides: TGCGCCAGCAGCCACCGACAGGGGACCAGCAATCAGCCCCAGCATTTT. The V gene is TRBV4-1, the J gene TRBJ1-5; the match to TRBD1 covers 8 bases. The V gene's germline CDR1 is MGHRA and CDR2 YSYEKL. The trim removed 3 bases at V and 1 base at J, leaving 5 bases unmatched. The CDR3 has 16 amino acids.

This clone was counted a few times. The chain has TRBV27 and TRBJ1-5; 9 bases are shared with TRBD1. Germline CDR1 reads MNHEY; CDR2 reads SMNVEV (reference sequence). The CDR3 totals 14 residues. V was pared by 7 bases and J by 5 bases, with 6 bases of the junction left unmatched. CDR3 in amino acids: CASKMGQGHQPQHF. CDR3 DNA: TGTGCCAGCAAAATGGGACAGGGACATCAGCCCCAGCATTTT.

This chain connects TRBV11-2 to TRBJ2-3, with a possible D match to TRBD2 (6 bases). Germline V gene lookup returns CDR1 SGHAT and CDR2 FQNNGV. This CDR3 is built from 14 residues. V was clipped by 5 bases and J by 6 bases, with 15 bases between them. The CDR3 DNA follows: TGTGCCAGCAGCCTCGGAGGAGGGCGGGATACGCAGTATTTT. Protein product: CASSLGGGRDTQYF. Using reference TRBV11-2 and TRBJ2-3 for the parts outside the CDR3, the full variable domain is EAGVAQSPRYKIIEKRQSVAFWCNPISGHATLYWYQQILGQGPKLLIQFQNNGVVDDSQLPKDRFSAERLKGVDSTLKIQPAKLEDSAVYLCASSLGGGRDTQYFGPGTRLTVL.

The gene calls are TRBV9 and TRBJ2-2, with unresolved D. From germline, CDR1 is SGDLS and CDR2 YYNGEE. CDR3 length: 13 amino acids. Trimming shortened V by 0 bases and J by 4 bases, and 4 bases separated the two germline ends. The chain's CDR3 is CASSVDGTGELFF. DNA for the CDR3: TGTGCCAGCAGCGTAGACGGCACCGGGGAGCTGTTTTTT.

The chain couples TRBV5-5 to TRBJ2-7; D not certain. The V gene's germline CDR1 is SGHKS and CDR2 YYEKEE (reference sequence). Trimming stripped 0 bases from V and 0 bases from J, with 7 bases between. The CDR3 spans 14 residues. The CDR3 is CASSLGDNSYEQYF. CDR3 DNA sequence: TGTGCCAGCAGCTTGGGTGACAACTCCTACGAGCAGTACTTC.

CDR3: CASSQGGTEQPQHF. The CDR3 bases are TGCGCCAGCAGCCAAGGCGGGACAGAGCAGCCCCAGCATTTT. This chain connects TRBV4-1 to TRBJ1-5; 7 bases line up with TRBD1. The V gene's germline CDR1 is MGHRA and CDR2 YSYEKL. CDR3 length: 14 residues. With 1 base clipped from V and 7 bases from J, the junction kept 4 bases outside the gene matches.